This T cell receptor (beta chain) was obtained from a study of blood T cell repertoires in COVID-19. For the study at large: Sources were T cells, B-cell-depleted T cells, or PBMCs; the material itself was cDNA or gDNA.

The junction had 6 bases not matched to a gene; V was cut back by 6 bases and J by 2 bases. The CDR3 is 15 amino acids. Germline CDR1 SGHTA, CDR2 FQGNSA. The protocol was immunoSEQ multiplex PCR, while the TCRdb copy is restricted to in-frame clones and leaves out a portion. The profile shows about 78,000 clones, around 90% of them singletons. This clone was seen a single time. The material sequenced was peripheral blood. The chain has TRBV7-2 and TRBJ2-3; 9 nucleotides agree with TRBD2. The TCR comes from a woman of 80 years or more with acute or convalescent COVID-19. CDR3 nucleotides: TGTGCCAGCAGACCCCGACTAGCGGCCACAGATACGCAGTATTTT. This gives the protein CASRPRLAATDTQYF.